The 15 T cell receptor beta chains presented below share a single source sample, sequenced in a study of beta chain features in type 1 diabetes. Reverse transcribing all isolated RNA meant expressed TCRB transcripts were sequenced. Here immunoSEQ multiplex PCR was the method, and the copy in TCRdb shows in-frame clones only, minus some. This sample has about 250,000 clones, with 13% to 15% found just once. Specimen: naive CD4+ T cells from blood. The origin of the receptors is a woman aged 40 to 55 in good health.

This clone was seen only a few times. The chain's CDR3 is CASIFDGGRQNQPQHF. CDR3 nucleotides: TGTGCCAGTATATTCGACGGGGGAAGACAGAATCAGCCCCAGCATTTT. The rearrangement uses TRBV19 and TRBJ1-5; D possibly corresponds to TRBD1 (5 bases). The germline V gene has CDR1 LNHDA and CDR2 SQIVND (reference sequence). Deletions cut 7 bases from V and 4 bases from J, with 20 bases between. CDR3 length equals 16 residues.

As regards this clone: The sample contains more than one DNA sequence encoding this CDR3. The chain joins TRBV2 to TRBJ2-7; 8 bases match TRBD1. The germline CDR1 and CDR2 sequences are SNHLY and FYNNEI. J was trimmed by 1 base and V by 2 bases; bases with no gene match: 1. This CDR3 comprises 14 residues. The CDR3 region is CASSEQGASYEQYF. For the CDR3, the DNA is TGTGCCAGCAGTGAACAGGGGGCTTCCTACGAGCAGTACTTC.

The CDR3 reads CASSEYHRGTEAFF. Written as DNA, the CDR3 is TGTGCCAGCAGTGAATACCACAGGGGTACTGAAGCTTTCTTT. This chain uses TRBV25-1 with TRBJ1-1, with 7 bases identical to TRBD1. V lost 0 bases, J lost 5 bases, and 3 bases stayed unmatched. The CDR3 extends over 14 amino acids. The germline V gene has CDR1 MGHDK and CDR2 SYGVNS.

This chain connects TRBV12-2 to TRBJ2-6; the DNA was not compared with TRBD1, the D call given in the table. TRBV12-2 corresponds to a pseudogene. CDR3 length equals 15 residues. The CDR3 DNA sequence: TGTGCAAGTCGCTTAGCATCGGACAGGGAAAACGTCCTGACTTTC. Translation: CASRLASDRENVLTF.

The genes are TRBV6-5 and TRBJ2-3; 11 bases map to TRBD2. This CDR3 has 16 amino acids. V shed 0 bases, J shed 3 bases, and the junction held 2 bases outside the gene matches. The V gene's germline CDR1 is MNHEY and CDR2 SVGAGI. The CDR3 region has the DNA TGTGCCAGCAGTTACTCTAGCGGGGGGGGGACAGATACGCAGTATTTT. It is translated as CASSYSSGGGTDTQYF.

The J gene is TRBJ1-1, the V gene TRBV5-6; 10 nucleotides match TRBD1. Germline assignment: CDR1 SGHDT and CDR2 YYEEEE. Trimming took 4 bases from V and 4 from J; bases not matched to a gene: 7. The CDR3 is 15 amino acids. CDR3 bases: TGTGCCAGCAGCGGACAGGGGGGGACCAGCACTGAAGCTTTCTTT. It encodes CASSGQGGTSTEAFF.

The chain recombines TRBV25-1 with TRBJ2-7; 7 bases map to TRBD1. Germline CDR1 and CDR2: MGHDK and SYGVNS. This CDR3 spans 13 amino acids. J was trimmed by 2 bases and V by 4 bases; bases with no gene match: 2. The CDR3 sequence is CASSAGTAYEQYF. CDR3 in DNA: TGTGCCAGCAGTGCTGGGACAGCCTACGAGCAGTACTTC.

Worth noting for this clone: The junction departs from the called germline gene at one end, perhaps through a read error. This chain links TRBV19 with TRBJ1-1; no clear D. The CDR3 has 12 amino acids. CDR1 is LNHDA, CDR2 SQIVND, per germline (reference sequence). CDR3 residues: CASTPERTRPIF. The CDR3 DNA reads TGTGCCAGTACCCCAGAGCGGACCCGCCCGATCTTT.

This clone was seen only a few times. J is TRBJ2-4 and V is TRBV6-5, with D unclear. There are 14 residues in the CDR3. Trimming took 6 bases from V and 0 from J, leaving 9 bases between them. Per the germline V gene, CDR1 is MNHEY and CDR2 is SVGAGI. The chain's CDR3 is CASSRSLAKNIQYF. CDR3 nucleotides: TGTGCCAGCAGCCGGTCTTTAGCCAAAAACATTCAGTACTTC.

This clone was detected ten times or more. V gene TRBV28 combines with J gene TRBJ2-5; possibly TRBD1 for D (6 bases). The CDR3 sequence is 13 residues long. Per the germline V gene, CDR1 is MDHEN and CDR2 is SYDVKM. Trimming removed 7 bases from V and 1 base from J, with 10 bases in between. The CDR3 sequence is CASIGTLQETQYF. For the CDR3, the DNA is TGTGCCAGCATCGGGACACTCCAAGAGACCCAGTACTTC.

The chain uses TRBV6-4 and TRBJ2-7; 8 nucleotides align to TRBD1. V shed 2 bases and J 0 bases; nucleotides not matched to a gene: 12. Germline V gene sequence: CDR1 MRHNA, CDR2 SNTAGT. The CDR3 is 18 amino acids. The CDR3 reads CASSDGARDRHISYEQYF. The CDR3 DNA follows: TGTGCCAGCAGTGACGGCGCCAGGGACAGGCACATCTCCTACGAGCAGTACTTC.

The V gene is TRBV5-5, the J gene TRBJ1-6; TRBD1 matches 8 bases. This CDR3 has 16 amino acids. Germline CDR1 reads SGHKS; CDR2 reads YYEKEE (reference sequence). V trimming: 0 bases; J trimming: 15 bases; junction bases outside the gene matches: 14. DNA of the CDR3: TGTGCCAGCAGCTTGGAGGCGGCAGGGGGCTTGGGGAGCCTCCACTTT. Residues: CASSLEAAGGLGSLHF.

This clone has at least ten counts. The V gene is TRBV29-1, the J gene TRBJ1-1, with D possibly matching TRBD1 (5 bases). CDR3 size: 12 residues. Germline CDR1 and CDR2: SQVTM and ANQGSEA. This chain's CDR3 is CQKCPQGTEAFF. In nucleotides, the CDR3 is TGCCAAAAGTGTCCGCAGGGTACTGAAGCTTTCTTT.

This clone was counted between two and nine times. V and J are TRBV18 and TRBJ2-3; TRBD2 might be the D (6 bases). The CDR3 sequence is 13 residues long. Trimming removed 3 bases at V and 6 bases at J, with 10 bases between. Germline-derived CDR1 and CDR2 are KGHSH and LQKENI. CDR3 in amino acids: CASSPPSADTQYF. The CDR3 DNA is TGTGCCAGCTCACCGCCTAGCGCGGATACGCAGTATTTT.

The chain uses TRBV18 and TRBJ2-7; 9 positions match TRBD1. The CDR3 contains 17 residues. With V trimmed by 6 bases and J by 5 bases, 17 bases remained unmatched. From germline, CDR1 is KGHSH and CDR2 LQKENI. CDR3 sequence reads: CASSARRLGQGSDEQYF. In DNA form, the CDR3 reads TGTGCCAGCTCGGCCCGGCGTTTGGGACAGGGTAGCGACGAGCAGTACTTC.